The next 2 T cell receptor beta chains were all read from a single sample in a study of lymphopenia after photon versus proton radiotherapy. Generated by immunoSEQ multiplex PCR, the TCRdb table keeps only in-frame clones and is missing some. The profile shows several thousand clones, roughly nine tenths of them singletons. This specimen was peripheral blood, taken from a patient treated with photon-based radiotherapy. These TCRs come from a man aged 55 to 70 with cholangiocarcinoma.

The chain recombines TRBV28 with TRBJ2-1, with TRBD2 matching 9 bases. Germline CDR1 reads MDHEN; CDR2 reads SYDVKM. The junction had 8 bases not matched to a gene; V was cut back by 4 bases and J by 4 bases. CDR3 length: 16 amino acids. The CDR3 here is CASSSAGTSIYNEQFF. The CDR3 coding sequence is TGTGCCAGCAGTTCCGCCGGGACTAGCATATACAATGAGCAGTTCTTC.

The chain joins TRBV25-1 to TRBJ2-2; D call uncertain. The ends were cut back, 4 bases at V and 8 bases at J, with 8 bases in the middle. This CDR3 comprises 12 residues. CDR1 is MGHDK and CDR2 is SYGVNS in the germline V gene. The CDR3 region is CASSGPSGELFF. The CDR3 coding sequence is TGTGCCAGCAGTGGACCCTCTGGGGAGCTGTTTTTT.